The entry below describes one TCR beta chain. Different DNA sequences within this sample yield the same CDR3. This sample was included in a study of shared clonotypes between healthy human individuals. Across the whole study: Donors were two women and a few men aged 18 to 49.

TCRdb keeps only in-frame clones here, not all; method: immunoSEQ multiplex PCR. The sample lists millions of clones, 95% seen once, with about 0.13% in the top ten. This clonotype was obtained from a man younger than 35 in good health. The material sequenced was naive CD4+ T cells sorted from blood. Subset noted: CD45RA+ positively selected.

The CDR3 bases are TGCAGTGCCGGACTGACAGATACGCAGTATTTT. Residues: CSAGLTDTQYF. The chain combines TRBV20-1 with TRBJ2-3; D may be TRBD2 (5 bases). The CDR3 is made up of 11 amino acids. CDR1 is DFQATT, CDR2 SNEGSKA, per germline (reference sequence). V lost 6 bases and J lost 3, with 7 bases in between.